Each of the 16 T cell receptor beta chains below was sequenced from the same sample in a study of spatial heterogeneity in lung cancer. Using its own MiXCR run on the 5' RACE reads, TCRdb lists one record per CDR3 protein. The data hold about 120,000 distinct CDR3 sequences, with 12% observed a single time. Indicated time point: blood at routine non-recurrence follow-up after resection. In each case, whole RNA from tumor, nontumor lung or frozen PBMC was sequenced unsorted. The starting material was PBMCs, obtained at follow-up. The origin of the receptors is a male donor with early-stage non-small cell lung cancer.

This clonotype was seen ten or more times. CDR3 DNA sequence: TGTGCCACCAGCAGGGGGGGAGGCAATCAGCCCCAGCATTTT. Its protein product is CATSRGGGNQPQHF. V and J are TRBV24-1 and TRBJ1-5, with TRBD1 matching over 7 bases. In germline, CDR1 is KGHDR, CDR2 SFDVKD. This CDR3 is 14 amino acids long. The V segment lost 7 bases and the J segment 2 bases; nucleotides outside the gene matches: 4.

This clonotype was seen repeatedly, ten times or more. The chain carries TRBV12-3 or TRBV12-4 and TRBJ1-2; TRBD1 might be the D (5 bases). CDR3 length: 16 residues. The V and J ends lost 3 bases and 4 bases respectively, with 18 bases between them. The DNA for the CDR3 is TGTGCCAGCAGTTTCTCTCACAGGCGCTTAGGCTATGGCTACACCTTC. Amino acids: CASSFSHRRLGYGYTF.

This chain connects TRBV6-1 to TRBJ2-7; 11 nucleotides match TRBD2. The germline V gene has CDR1 MNHNS and CDR2 SASEGT. CDR3 length equals 16 residues. With 2 bases clipped from V and 1 base from J, the junction kept 4 bases outside the gene matches. Here the CDR3 DNA reads TGTGCCAGCAGTGAACCCTCTAGCGGGGGGTCCTACGAGCAGTACTTC. Protein: CASSEPSSGGSYEQYF.

J is TRBJ2-5 and V is TRBV7-2; 8 bases agree with TRBD2. This CDR3 has 16 amino acids. Germline assignment: CDR1 SGHTA and CDR2 FQGNSA. Trimming at V came to 5 bases and at J to 4 bases, leaving 12 bases not matched to a gene. CDR3 region: CASSVHSAGGGETQYF. CDR3 DNA sequence: TGTGCCAGCAGCGTCCATAGCGCGGGGGGTGGAGAGACCCAGTACTTC.

This clonotype has a count of ten or more. V is TRBV29-1 and J is TRBJ1-5; D gene ambiguous. CDR1 is SQVTM and CDR2 is ANQGSEA in the germline V gene. The CDR3 covers 13 residues. The V end lost 4 bases, the J end lost 0 bases, and 7 bases lay between the germline ends. CDR3 residues: CSVGRDSNQPQHF. DNA of the CDR3: TGCAGCGTTGGCCGGGATAGCAATCAGCCCCAGCATTTT.

At least ten counts were recorded for this clonotype. The gene calls are TRBV29-1 and TRBJ2-7; 7 nucleotides match TRBD1. The CDR3 covers 13 residues. J lost 2 bases, V lost 1 base, and 2 bases had no gene match. Looked up from germline, CDR1 is SQVTM and CDR2 is ANQGSEA. CDR3 loop: CSVEGQGAYEQYF. The CDR3 coding sequence is TGCAGCGTTGAAGGGCAGGGGGCCTACGAGCAGTACTTC.

Many counts were recorded for this clonotype. This chain connects TRBV12-3 or TRBV12-4 to TRBJ1-2, with D possibly TRBD1 on 5 matching bases. The CDR3 loop spans 15 amino acids. The V and J ends lost 6 bases and 0 bases respectively, with 14 bases between them. DNA of the CDR3: TGTGCCAGCAGCCCAGGGCTACAGGCTAACTATGGCTACACCTTC. The encoded protein is CASSPGLQANYGYTF.

V is TRBV3-1 and J is TRBJ2-6, with TRBD2 as a possible D gene (5 bases). The V end lost 4 bases, the J end lost 4 bases, and 11 bases lay between the germline ends. The CDR3 is 15 amino acids. Germline CDR1 reads LGHDT; CDR2 reads YNNKEL (reference sequence). The CDR3 sequence: CASSPGISGANVLTF. The CDR3 nucleotides are TGTGCCAGCAGCCCCGGGATCTCCGGGGCCAACGTCCTGACTTTC.

At least ten counts were recorded for this clonotype. The J gene is TRBJ2-3, the V gene TRBV5-1; tentatively, D is TRBD1 (6 bases). The CDR3 is 14 amino acids. Germline lookup yields CDR1 SGHRS and CDR2 YFSETQ. With 0 bases removed from V and 4 bases from J, the gap between germline ends came to 9 bases. The CDR3 DNA follows: TGCGCCAGCAGCTTGGACAGGGTACCAGATACGCAGTATTTT. Its protein product is CASSLDRVPDTQYF.

This clonotype was counted a few times. The chain recombines TRBV28 with TRBJ2-7; no reliable D call. CDR1 and CDR2 from the germline V gene are MDHEN and SYDVKM. This CDR3 has 15 amino acids. V dropped 5 bases and J dropped 5 bases, with 19 bases sitting between them. Written as DNA, the CDR3 is TGTGCCAGCAGTCCACCGTCCAATCCTAGAAACGAGCAGTACTTC. This codes for CASSPPSNPRNEQYF.

The chain uses TRBV12-3 or TRBV12-4 and TRBJ1-2, with D unresolved. This CDR3 contains 14 residues. V lost 6 bases and J 0 bases, leaving 11 bases between the germline ends. The CDR3 bases are TGTGCCAGCAGATCCGCGCCGGCTAACTATGGCTACACCTTC. Translating it yields CASRSAPANYGYTF.

This clonotype was counted between two and nine times. V is TRBV9 and J is TRBJ2-3; TRBD1 agrees at 7 bases. From germline, CDR1 is SGDLS and CDR2 YYNGEE. Germline trimming cut 0 bases from V and 2 bases from J; bases unmatched to any gene: 6. The CDR3 has 16 amino acids. DNA of the CDR3: TGTGCCAGCAGCGTAGATTGGGACAGTAACACAGATACGCAGTATTTT. Amino acids: CASSVDWDSNTDTQYF.

In this sample, this clonotype turned up many times. This chain connects TRBV6-6 to TRBJ1-3; D gene ambiguous. V dropped 7 bases and J dropped 2 bases, with 12 bases sitting between them. CDR1 is MNHNY, CDR2 SVGAGI, per germline (reference sequence). The CDR3 is made up of 14 amino acids. CDR3 sequence (DNA): TGTGCCAGCATGCGGGCGGCAGCTGGAAACACCATATATTTT. This codes for CASMRAAAGNTIYF.

This clonotype was seen many times. This chain joins TRBV18 and TRBJ2-1; D gene ambiguous. The CDR3 is made up of 15 amino acids. The germline V and J ends were trimmed by 4 bases and 3 bases, with 13 bases remaining between them. Per germline, CDR1 KGHSH and CDR2 LQKENI. The CDR3 is CASSRETLSYNEQFF. In DNA, the CDR3 is TGTGCCAGCTCACGCGAGACTCTTAGCTACAATGAGCAGTTCTTC. Full variable domain (rest looked up from reference TRBV18 and TRBJ2-1): NAGVMQNPRHLVRRRGQEARLRCSPMKGHSHVYWYRQLPEEGLKFMVYLQKENIIDESGMPKERFSAEFPKEGPSILRIQQVVRGDSAAYFCASSRETLSYNEQFFGPGTRLTVL.

This clonotype showed up many times. This CDR3 reads CASSPAGGPSDTQYF. CDR3 sequence (DNA): TGTGCCAGCTCACCGGCGGGGGGGCCCTCAGATACGCAGTATTTT. The chain uses TRBV18 and TRBJ2-3; 9 positions match TRBD2. The V gene end was trimmed by 3 bases and the J gene end by 4 bases; junction bases not matched to a gene: 5. The CDR3 is 15 amino acids. The germline V gene has CDR1 KGHSH and CDR2 LQKENI.

The rearrangement links TRBV2 to TRBJ2-7; 8 bases align to TRBD1. CDR3 size: 13 residues. Trimming at V came to 9 bases and at J to 5 bases, leaving 9 bases not matched to a gene. CDR1 is SNHLY, CDR2 FYNNEI, per germline. The CDR3 spells CASSFDRGDEQYF. The DNA of the CDR3 is TGTGCCAGTTCGTTTGACAGGGGCGACGAGCAGTACTTC.